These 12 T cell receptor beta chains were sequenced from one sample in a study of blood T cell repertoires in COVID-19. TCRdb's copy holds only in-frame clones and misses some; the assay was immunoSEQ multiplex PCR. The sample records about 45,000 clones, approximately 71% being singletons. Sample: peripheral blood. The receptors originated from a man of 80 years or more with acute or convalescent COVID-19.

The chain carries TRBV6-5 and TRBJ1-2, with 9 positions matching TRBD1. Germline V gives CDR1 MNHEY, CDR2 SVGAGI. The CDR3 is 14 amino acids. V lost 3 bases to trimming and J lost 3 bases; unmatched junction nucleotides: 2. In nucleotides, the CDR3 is TGTGCCAGCAGTTATGGGGACAGGGACTATGGCTACACCTTC. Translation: CASSYGDRDYGYTF.

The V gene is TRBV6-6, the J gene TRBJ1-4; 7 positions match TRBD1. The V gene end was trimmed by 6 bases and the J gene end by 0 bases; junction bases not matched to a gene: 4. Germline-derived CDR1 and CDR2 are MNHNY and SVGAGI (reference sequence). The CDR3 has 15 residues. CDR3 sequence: CASSLDRTTNEKLFF. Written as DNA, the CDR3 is TGTGCCAGCAGCTTGGACAGGACAACTAATGAAAAACTGTTTTTT.

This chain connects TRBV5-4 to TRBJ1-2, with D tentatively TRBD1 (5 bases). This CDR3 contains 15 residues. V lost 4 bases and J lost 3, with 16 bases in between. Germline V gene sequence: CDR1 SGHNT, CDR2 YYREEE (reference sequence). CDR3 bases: TGTGCCAGCAGCGCCCAGGTCAGGGAAGACTATGGCTACACCTTC. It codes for CASSAQVREDYGYTF. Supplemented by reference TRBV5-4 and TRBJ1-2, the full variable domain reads ETGVTQSPTHLIKTRGQQVTLRCSSQSGHNTVSWYQQALGQGPQFIFQYYREEENGRGNFPPRFSGLQFPNYSSELNVNALELDDSALYLCASSAQVREDYGYTFGSGTRLTVV.

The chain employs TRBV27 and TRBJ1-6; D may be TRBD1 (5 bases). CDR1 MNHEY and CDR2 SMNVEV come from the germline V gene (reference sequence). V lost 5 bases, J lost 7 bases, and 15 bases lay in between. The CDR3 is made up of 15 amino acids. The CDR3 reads CASSPTPGFNSPLHF. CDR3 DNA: TGTGCCAGCAGTCCCACACCAGGGTTCAATTCACCCCTCCACTTT.

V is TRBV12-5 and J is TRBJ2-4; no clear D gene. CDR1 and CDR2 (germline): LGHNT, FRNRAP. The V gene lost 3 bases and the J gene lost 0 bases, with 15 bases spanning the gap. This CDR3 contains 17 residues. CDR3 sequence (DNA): TGTGCTAGTGGTTTCACCGTAGAGCCTCTAGCCAAAAACATTCAGTACTTC. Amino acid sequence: CASGFTVEPLAKNIQYF.

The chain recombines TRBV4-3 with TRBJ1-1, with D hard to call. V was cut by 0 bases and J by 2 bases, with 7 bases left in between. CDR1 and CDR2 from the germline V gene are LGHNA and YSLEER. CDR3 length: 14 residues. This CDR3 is CASSQEAINTEAFF. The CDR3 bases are TGCGCCAGCAGCCAAGAGGCCATCAACACTGAAGCTTTCTTT.

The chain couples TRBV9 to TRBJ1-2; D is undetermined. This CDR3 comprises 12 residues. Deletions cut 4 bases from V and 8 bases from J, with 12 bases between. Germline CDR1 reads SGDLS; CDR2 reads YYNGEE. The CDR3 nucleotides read TGTGCCAGCAGCAGACAAGGCTTCGGCTACACCTTC. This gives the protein CASSRQGFGYTF.

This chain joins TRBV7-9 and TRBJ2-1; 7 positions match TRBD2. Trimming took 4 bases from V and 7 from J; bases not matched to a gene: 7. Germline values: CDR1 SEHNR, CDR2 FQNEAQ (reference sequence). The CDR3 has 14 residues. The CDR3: CASSSGLDVNEQFF. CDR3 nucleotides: TGTGCCAGCAGCTCCGGACTAGACGTTAATGAGCAGTTCTTC.

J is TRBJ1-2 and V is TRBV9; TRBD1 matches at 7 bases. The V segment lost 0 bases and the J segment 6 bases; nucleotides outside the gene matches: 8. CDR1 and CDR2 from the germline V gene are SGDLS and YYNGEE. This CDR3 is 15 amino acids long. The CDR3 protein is CASSVDQGGFDGYTF. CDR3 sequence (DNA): TGTGCCAGCAGCGTAGACCAGGGGGGCTTCGATGGCTACACCTTC.

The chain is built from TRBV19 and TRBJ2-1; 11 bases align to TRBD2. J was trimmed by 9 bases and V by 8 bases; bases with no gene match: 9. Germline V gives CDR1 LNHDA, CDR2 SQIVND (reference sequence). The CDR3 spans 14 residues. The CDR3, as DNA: TGTGCCAGTTCCACTAGCGGGAGTAGTTTTGAGCAGTTCTTC. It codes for CASSTSGSSFEQFF. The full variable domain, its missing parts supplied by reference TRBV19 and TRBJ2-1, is DGGITQSPKYLFRKEGQNVTLSCEQNLNHDAMYWYRQDPGQGLRLIYYSQIVNDFQKGDIAEGYSVSREKKESFPLTVTSAQKNPTAFYLCASSTSGSSFEQFFGPGTRLTVL.

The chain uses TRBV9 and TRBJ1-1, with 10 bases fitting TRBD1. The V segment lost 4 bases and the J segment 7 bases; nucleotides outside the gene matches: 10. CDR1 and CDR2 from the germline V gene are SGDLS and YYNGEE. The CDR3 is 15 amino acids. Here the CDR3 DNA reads TGTGCCAGCAGCCCCGCCGACAGGGGGCGCGTTGAAGCTTTCTTT. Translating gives CASSPADRGRVEAFF.

The CDR3 coding sequence is TGTGCCAGCAGTCTAGCGGGAGTCACAGATACGCAGTATTTT. Its protein is CASSLAGVTDTQYF. The chain employs TRBV14 and TRBJ2-3, with 10 bases lining up with TRBD2. Looked up from germline, CDR1 is SGHDN and CDR2 is FVKESK. After removal of 6 bases from V and 2 bases from J, the junction contained 2 bases not matched to a gene. This CDR3 is 14 amino acids long.